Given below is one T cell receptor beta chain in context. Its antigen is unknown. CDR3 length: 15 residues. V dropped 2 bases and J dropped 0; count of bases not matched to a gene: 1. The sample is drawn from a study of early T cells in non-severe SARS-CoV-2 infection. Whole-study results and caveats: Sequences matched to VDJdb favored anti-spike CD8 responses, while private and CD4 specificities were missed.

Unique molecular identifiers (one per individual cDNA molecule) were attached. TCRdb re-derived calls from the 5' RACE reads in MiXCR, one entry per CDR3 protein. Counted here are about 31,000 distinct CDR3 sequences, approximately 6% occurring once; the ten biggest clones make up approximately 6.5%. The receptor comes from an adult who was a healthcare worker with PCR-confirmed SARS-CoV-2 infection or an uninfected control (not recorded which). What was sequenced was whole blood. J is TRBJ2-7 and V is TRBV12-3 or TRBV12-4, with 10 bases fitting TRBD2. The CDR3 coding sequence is TGTGCCAGCAGTTTACCTAGCGGGAGCTCCTACGAGCAGTACTTC. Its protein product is CASSLPSGSSYEQYF.